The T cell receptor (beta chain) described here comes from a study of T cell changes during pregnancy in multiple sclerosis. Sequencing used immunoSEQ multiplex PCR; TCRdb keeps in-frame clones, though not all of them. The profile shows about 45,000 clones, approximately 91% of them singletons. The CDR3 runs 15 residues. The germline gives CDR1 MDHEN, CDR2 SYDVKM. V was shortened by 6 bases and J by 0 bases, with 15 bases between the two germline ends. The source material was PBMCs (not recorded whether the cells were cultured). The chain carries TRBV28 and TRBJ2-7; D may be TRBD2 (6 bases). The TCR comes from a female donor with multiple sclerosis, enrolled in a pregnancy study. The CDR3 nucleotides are TGTGCCAGCAGGATACCTCTAGCGACCTCCTACGAGCAGTACTTC. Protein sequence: CASRIPLATSYEQYF.